This T cell receptor (beta chain) stems from a study of T cells in Graves' hyperthyroidism and ophthalmopathy. Findings of the study overall: The blood repertoire included most of the expanded thyroid clonotypes above 0.001. Prediction of ophthalmopathy progression came a median roughly 6.7 months pre-onset. By a 13 V-J model, ophthalmopathy was set apart from stable hyperthyroidism.

This clonotype was detected many times. Antigen unknown. Based on clinical symptoms, serum thyroxine and TRAb, thyroid ultrasound and orbital computed tomography, diagnoses were reached. Researchers amplified the TCR beta CDR3 regions from RNA transcripts. RT-PCR in the first round (using the HTBI primer set) targeted the TCR CDR3. TCRdb recomputed calls from the multiplex PCR reads with MiXCR, one row per CDR3 protein. The sample includes under 350,000 distinct CDR3 sequences, roughly 13% of them seen just once. Trimming took off 4 bases at V and 6 bases at J, with 15 bases between the two ends. Germline values: CDR1 KGHSH, CDR2 LQKENI. The CDR3 covers 14 residues.

This clonotype originated in a middle-aged woman with Graves' ophthalmopathy. Source material: blood. The V gene is TRBV18, the J gene TRBJ1-1; D perhaps matches TRBD1 (6 bases). CDR3 loop: CASSHRDGRAEAFF. The CDR3 bases are TGTGCCAGCTCACACAGGGACGGCCGCGCTGAAGCTTTCTTT.